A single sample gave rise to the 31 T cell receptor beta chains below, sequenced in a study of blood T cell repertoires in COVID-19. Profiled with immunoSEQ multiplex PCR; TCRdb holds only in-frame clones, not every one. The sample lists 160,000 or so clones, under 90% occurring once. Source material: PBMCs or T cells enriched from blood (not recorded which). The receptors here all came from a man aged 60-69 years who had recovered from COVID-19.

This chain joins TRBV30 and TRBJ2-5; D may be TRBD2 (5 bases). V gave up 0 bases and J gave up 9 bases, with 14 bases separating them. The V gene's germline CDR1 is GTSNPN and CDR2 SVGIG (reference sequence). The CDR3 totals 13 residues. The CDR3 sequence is CAWSVLMGAAQYF. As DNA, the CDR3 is TGTGCCTGGAGTGTATTGATGGGAGCCGCCCAGTACTTC.

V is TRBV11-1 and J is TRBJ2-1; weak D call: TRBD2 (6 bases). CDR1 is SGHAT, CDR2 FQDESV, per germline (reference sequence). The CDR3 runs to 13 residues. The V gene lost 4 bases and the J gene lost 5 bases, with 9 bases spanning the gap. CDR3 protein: CASSSWGDNEQFF. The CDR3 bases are TGTGCCAGCAGCTCCTGGGGGGACAATGAGCAGTTCTTC.

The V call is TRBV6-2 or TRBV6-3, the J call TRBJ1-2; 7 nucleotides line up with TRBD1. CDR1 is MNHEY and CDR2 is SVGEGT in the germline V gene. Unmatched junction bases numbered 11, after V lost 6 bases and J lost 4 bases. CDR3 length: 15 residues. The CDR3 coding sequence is TGTGCCAGCAGCACCGGGACAGCGCTAATCTATGGCTACACCTTC. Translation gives CASSTGTALIYGYTF.

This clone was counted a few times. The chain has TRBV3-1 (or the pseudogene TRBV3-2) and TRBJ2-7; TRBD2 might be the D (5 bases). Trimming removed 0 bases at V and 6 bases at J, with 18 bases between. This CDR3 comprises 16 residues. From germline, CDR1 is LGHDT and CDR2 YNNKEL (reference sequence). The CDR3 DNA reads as TGTGCCAGCAGCCAAGATCCCGGACTCCTCGGGTCCGAGCAGTACTTC. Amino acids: CASSQDPGLLGSEQYF.

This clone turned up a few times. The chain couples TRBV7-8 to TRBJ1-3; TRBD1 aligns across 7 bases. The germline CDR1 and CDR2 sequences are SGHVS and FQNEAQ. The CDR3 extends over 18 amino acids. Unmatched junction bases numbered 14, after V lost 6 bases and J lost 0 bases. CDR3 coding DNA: TGTGCCAGCAGGGGGGGCCGAAACAGGGGACGCTCTGGAAACACCATATATTTT. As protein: CASRGGRNRGRSGNTIYF.

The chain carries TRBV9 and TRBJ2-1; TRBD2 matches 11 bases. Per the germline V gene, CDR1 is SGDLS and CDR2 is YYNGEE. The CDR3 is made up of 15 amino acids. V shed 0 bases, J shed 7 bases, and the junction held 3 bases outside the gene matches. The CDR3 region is CASSVVASGRNEQFF. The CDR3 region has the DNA TGTGCCAGCAGCGTAGTGGCTAGCGGGAGGAATGAGCAGTTCTTC.

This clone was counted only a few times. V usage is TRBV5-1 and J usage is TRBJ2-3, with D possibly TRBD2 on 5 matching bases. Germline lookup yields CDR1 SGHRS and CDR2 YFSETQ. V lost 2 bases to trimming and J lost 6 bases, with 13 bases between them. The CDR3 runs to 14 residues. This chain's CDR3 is CASSFGGSMDTQYF. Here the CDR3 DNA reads TGCGCCAGCAGCTTCGGTGGGAGCATGGATACGCAGTATTTT.

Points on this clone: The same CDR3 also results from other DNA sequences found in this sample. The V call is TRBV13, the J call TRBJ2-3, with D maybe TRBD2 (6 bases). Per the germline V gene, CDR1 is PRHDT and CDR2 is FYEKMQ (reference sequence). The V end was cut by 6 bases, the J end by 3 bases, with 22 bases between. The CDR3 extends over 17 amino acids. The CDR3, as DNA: TGTGCCAGCAGTTGCCGCTCGGGACTTAAAGGGACAGATACGCAGTATTTT. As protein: CASSCRSGLKGTDTQYF. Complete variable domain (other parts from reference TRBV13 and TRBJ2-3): AAGVIQSPRHLIKEKRETATLKCYPIPRHDTVYWYQQGPGQDPQFLISFYEKMQSDKGSIPDRFSAQQFSDYHSELNMSSLELGDSALYFCASSCRSGLKGTDTQYFGPGTRLTVL.

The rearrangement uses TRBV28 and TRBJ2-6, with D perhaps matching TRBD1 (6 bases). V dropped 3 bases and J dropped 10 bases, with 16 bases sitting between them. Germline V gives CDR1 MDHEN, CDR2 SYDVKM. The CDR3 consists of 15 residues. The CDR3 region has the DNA TGTGCCAGCAGTTTGCCACAGGGATTATCGAACGTCCTGACTTTC. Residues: CASSLPQGLSNVLTF.

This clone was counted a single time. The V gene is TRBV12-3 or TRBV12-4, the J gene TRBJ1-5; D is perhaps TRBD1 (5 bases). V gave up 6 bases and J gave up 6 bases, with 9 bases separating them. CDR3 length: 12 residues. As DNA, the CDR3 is TGTGCCAGCAGGGTAGGGGTTCAGCCCCAGCATTTT. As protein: CASRVGVQPQHF.

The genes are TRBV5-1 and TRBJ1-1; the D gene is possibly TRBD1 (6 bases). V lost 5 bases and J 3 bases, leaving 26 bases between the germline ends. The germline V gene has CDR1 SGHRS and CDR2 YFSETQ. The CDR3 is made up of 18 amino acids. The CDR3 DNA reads TGCGCCAGCAGTCGACTACCCTTTTACCGGGACACTTACACTGAAGCTTTCTTT. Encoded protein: CASSRLPFYRDTYTEAFF. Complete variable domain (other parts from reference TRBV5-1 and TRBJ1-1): KAGVTQTPRYLIKTRGQQVTLSCSPISGHRSVSWYQQTPGQGLQFLFEYFSETQRNKGNFPGRFSGRQFSNSRSEMNVSTLELGDSALYLCASSRLPFYRDTYTEAFFGQGTRLTVV.

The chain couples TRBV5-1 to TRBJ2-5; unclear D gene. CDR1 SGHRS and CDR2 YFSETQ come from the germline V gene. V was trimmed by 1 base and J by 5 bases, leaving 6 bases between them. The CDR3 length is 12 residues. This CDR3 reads CASSLRVETQYF. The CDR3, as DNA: TGCGCCAGCAGCTTGAGAGTGGAGACCCAGTACTTC.

Written as DNA, the CDR3 is TGTGCCAGCAGTTTCATCAGGGGAGGGAGTTCACCCCTCCACTTT. Protein product: CASSFIRGGSSPLHF. The chain joins TRBV28 to TRBJ1-6; D perhaps matches TRBD1 (6 bases). Trimming took off 3 bases at V and 9 bases at J, with 15 bases between the two ends. Germline CDR1 and CDR2: MDHEN and SYDVKM. The CDR3 sequence is 15 residues long. Full variable domain (rest looked up from reference TRBV28 and TRBJ1-6): DVKVTQSSRYLVKRTGEKVFLECVQDMDHENMFWYRQDPGLGLRLIYFSYDVKMKEKGDIPEGYSVSREKKERFSLILESASTNQTSMYLCASSFIRGGSSPLHFGNGTRLTVT.

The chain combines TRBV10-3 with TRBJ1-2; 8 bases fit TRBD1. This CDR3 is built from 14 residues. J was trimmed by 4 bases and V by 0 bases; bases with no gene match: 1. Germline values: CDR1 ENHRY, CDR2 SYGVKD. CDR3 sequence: CAISESQGAYGYTF. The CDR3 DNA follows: TGTGCCATCAGTGAGTCGCAGGGGGCCTATGGCTACACCTTC.

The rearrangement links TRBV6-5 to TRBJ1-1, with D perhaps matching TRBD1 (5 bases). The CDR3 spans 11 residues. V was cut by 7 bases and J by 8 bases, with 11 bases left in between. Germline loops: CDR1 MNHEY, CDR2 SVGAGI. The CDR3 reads CASTSGLEAFF. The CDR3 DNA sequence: TGTGCCAGCACCTCAGGGCTGGAAGCTTTCTTT.

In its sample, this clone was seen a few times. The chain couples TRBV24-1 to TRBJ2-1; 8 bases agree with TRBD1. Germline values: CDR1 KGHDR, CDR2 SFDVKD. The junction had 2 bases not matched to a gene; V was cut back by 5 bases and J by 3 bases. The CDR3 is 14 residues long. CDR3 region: CATSGGQGYNEQFF. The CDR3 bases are TGTGCCACCAGTGGAGGACAGGGCTACAATGAGCAGTTCTTC.

The CDR3 coding sequence is TGTGCCAGCAGCCAAGCCGGACTAGTAACCCAAGAGACCCAGTACTTC. Translation gives CASSQAGLVTQETQYF. V usage is TRBV3-1 (or the pseudogene TRBV3-2) and J usage is TRBJ2-5; TRBD2 agrees at 7 bases. This CDR3 region has 16 residues. Germline CDR1 LGHDT, CDR2 YNNKEL (reference sequence). Unmatched junction bases numbered 6, after V lost 1 base and J lost 1 base.

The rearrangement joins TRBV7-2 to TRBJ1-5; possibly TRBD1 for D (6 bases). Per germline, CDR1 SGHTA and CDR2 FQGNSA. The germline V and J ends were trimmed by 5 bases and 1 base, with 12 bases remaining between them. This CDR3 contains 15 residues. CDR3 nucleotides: TGTGCCAGCAGCCAAGGGGGGGTGAGCAATCAGCCCCAGCATTTT. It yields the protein CASSQGGVSNQPQHF.

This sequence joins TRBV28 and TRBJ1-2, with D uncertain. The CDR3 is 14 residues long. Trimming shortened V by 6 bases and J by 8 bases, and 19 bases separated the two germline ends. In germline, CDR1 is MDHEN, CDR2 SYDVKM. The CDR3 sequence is CASSLAISYYGYTF. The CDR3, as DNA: TGTGCCAGCAGCCTAGCCATCAGCTATTACGGCTACACCTTC.

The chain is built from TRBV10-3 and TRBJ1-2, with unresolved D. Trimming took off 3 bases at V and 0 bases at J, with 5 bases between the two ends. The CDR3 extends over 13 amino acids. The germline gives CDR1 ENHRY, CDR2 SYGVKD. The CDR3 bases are TGTGCCATCAGTGAATCGTCTAACTATGGCTACACCTTC. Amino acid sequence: CAISESSNYGYTF.

CDR3 sequence: CASRNSGLANEQFF. CDR3 coding DNA: TGCGCCAGCCGAAATTCCGGACTAGCTAATGAGCAGTTCTTC. The chain is built from TRBV5-1 and TRBJ2-1; 8 nucleotides agree with TRBD2. V lost 7 bases, J lost 7 bases, and 10 bases stayed unmatched. The CDR3 consists of 14 residues. The germline CDR1 and CDR2 sequences are SGHRS and YFSETQ. Filled out from reference TRBV5-1 and TRBJ2-1, the complete variable domain reads KAGVTQTPRYLIKTRGQQVTLSCSPISGHRSVSWYQQTPGQGLQFLFEYFSETQRNKGNFPGRFSGRQFSNSRSEMNVSTLELGDSALYLCASRNSGLANEQFFGPGTRLTVL.

As DNA, the CDR3 is TGTGCCAGCAGCCCCAGAAGACTAGCGGGAGGTCGGACCGGGGAGCTGTTTTTT. This sequence encodes CASSPRRLAGGRTGELFF. The chain employs TRBV7-8 and TRBJ2-2, with 13 bases aligning to TRBD2. The CDR3 totals 18 residues. Germline loops: CDR1 SGHVS, CDR2 FQNEAQ. V was clipped by 5 bases and J by 5 bases; unmatched bases: 11.

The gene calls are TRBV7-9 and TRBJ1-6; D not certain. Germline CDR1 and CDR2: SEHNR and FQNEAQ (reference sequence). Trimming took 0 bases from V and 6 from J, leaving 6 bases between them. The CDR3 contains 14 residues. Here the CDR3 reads CASSLAHTNSPLHF. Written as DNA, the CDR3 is TGTGCCAGCAGCTTAGCTCACACTAATTCACCCCTCCACTTT.

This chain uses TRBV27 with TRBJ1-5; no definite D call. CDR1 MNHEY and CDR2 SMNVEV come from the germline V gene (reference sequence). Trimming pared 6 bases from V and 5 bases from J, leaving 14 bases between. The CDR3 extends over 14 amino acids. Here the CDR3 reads CASSRYGPDQPQHF. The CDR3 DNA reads TGTGCCAGCAGCCGTTATGGCCCTGATCAGCCCCAGCATTTT.

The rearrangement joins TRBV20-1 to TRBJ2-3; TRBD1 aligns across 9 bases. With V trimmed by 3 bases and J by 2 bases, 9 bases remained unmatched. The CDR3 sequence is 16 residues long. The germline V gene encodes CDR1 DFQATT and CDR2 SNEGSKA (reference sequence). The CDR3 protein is CSASLVAQGATDTQYF. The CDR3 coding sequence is TGCAGTGCTAGTTTAGTGGCACAGGGGGCCACAGATACGCAGTATTTT.

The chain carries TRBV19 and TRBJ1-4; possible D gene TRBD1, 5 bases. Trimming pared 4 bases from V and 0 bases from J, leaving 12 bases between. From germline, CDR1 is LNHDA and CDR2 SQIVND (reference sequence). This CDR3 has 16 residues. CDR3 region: CASSTRQRSTNEKLFF. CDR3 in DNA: TGTGCCAGTAGTACTAGACAGAGATCAACTAATGAAAAACTGTTTTTT.

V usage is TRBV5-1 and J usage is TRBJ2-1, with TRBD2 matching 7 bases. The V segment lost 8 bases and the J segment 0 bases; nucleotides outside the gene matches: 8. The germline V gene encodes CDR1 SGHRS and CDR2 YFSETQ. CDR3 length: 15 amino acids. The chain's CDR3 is CASSSGTTSYNEQFF. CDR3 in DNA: TGCGCCAGTTCCTCCGGGACTACCTCCTACAATGAGCAGTTCTTC.

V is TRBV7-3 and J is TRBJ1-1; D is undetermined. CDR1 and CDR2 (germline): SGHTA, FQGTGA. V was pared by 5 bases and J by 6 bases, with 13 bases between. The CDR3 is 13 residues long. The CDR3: CASSHYTDSEAFF. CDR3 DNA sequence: TGTGCCAGCAGCCATTATACGGACTCTGAAGCTTTCTTT.

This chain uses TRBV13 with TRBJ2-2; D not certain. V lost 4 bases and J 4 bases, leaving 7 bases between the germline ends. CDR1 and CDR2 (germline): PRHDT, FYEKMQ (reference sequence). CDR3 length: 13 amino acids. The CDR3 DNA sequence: TGTGCCAGCAGCTCCGTTCGCACCGGGGAGCTGTTTTTT. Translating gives CASSSVRTGELFF.

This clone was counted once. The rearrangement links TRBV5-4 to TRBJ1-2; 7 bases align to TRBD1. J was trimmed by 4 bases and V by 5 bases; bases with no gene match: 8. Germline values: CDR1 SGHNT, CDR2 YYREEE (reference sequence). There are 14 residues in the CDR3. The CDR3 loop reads CASSRDRVGYGYTF. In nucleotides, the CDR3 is TGTGCCAGCAGTAGAGACAGGGTCGGCTATGGCTACACCTTC.

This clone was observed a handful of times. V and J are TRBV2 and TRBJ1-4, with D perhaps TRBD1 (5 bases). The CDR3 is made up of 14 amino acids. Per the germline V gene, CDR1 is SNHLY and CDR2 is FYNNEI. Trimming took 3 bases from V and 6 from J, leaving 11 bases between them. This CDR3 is CASSDGRAYEKLFF. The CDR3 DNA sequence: TGTGCCAGCAGTGACGGCAGGGCATATGAAAAACTGTTTTTT.